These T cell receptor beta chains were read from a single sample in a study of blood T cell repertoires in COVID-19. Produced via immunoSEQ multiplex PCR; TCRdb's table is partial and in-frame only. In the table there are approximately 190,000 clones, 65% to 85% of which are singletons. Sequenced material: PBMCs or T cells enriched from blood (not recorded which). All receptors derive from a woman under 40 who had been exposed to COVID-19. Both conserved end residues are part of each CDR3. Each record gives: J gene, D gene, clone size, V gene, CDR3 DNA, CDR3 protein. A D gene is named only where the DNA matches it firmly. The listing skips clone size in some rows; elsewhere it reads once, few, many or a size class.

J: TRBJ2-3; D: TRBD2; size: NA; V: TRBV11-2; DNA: TGTGCCAGCAGCTTAGCAGGGACTAGCGGGGGGGGACGCACAGATACGCAGTATTTT; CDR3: CASSLAGTSGGGRTDTQYF
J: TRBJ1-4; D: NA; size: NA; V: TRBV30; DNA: TGTGCCTGGAGTGTAGCATGGCAGGGGGAAAAACTGTTTTTT; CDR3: CAWSVAWQGEKLFF
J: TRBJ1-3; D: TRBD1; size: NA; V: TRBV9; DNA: TGTGCCAGCAGCTCAACCGGGACAGGGTATTTGGACGGAGGAAACACCATATATTTT; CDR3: CASSSTGTGYLDGGNTIYF
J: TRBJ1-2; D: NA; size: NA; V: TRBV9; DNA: TGTGCCAGCAGCGTATTTAGTGGCTACACCTTC; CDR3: CASSVFSGYTF
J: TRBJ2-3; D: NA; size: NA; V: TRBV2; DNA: TGTGCCAGCAGTGATCTCCTTGTAGGCGGAGGAAGCACAGATACGCAGTATTTT; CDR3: CASSDLLVGGGSTDTQYF
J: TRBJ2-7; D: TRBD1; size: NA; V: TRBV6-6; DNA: TGTGCCAGCAAACTGACAGGGGGCGCCGCCGAGCAGTACTTC; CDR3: CASKLTGGAAEQYF
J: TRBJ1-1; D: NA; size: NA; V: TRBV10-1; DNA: TGCGCCAGCCGGGTTTCTCGTACCGCTGAAGCTTTCTTT; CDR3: CASRVSRTAEAFF
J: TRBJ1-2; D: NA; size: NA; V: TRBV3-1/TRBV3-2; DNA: TGTGCCAGCAGCCAAGTGCAGATGGGCTCCTATGGCTACACCTTC; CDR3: CASSQVQMGSYGYTF
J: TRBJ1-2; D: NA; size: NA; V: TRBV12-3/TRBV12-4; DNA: TGTGCCAGCAGAAGAGGGTCCTGGGGCTACACCTTC; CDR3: CASRRGSWGYTF
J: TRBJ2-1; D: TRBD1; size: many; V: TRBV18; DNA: TGTGCCAGCTCATCTGGACAGGGCAATGAGCAGTTCTTC; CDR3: CASSSGQGNEQFF